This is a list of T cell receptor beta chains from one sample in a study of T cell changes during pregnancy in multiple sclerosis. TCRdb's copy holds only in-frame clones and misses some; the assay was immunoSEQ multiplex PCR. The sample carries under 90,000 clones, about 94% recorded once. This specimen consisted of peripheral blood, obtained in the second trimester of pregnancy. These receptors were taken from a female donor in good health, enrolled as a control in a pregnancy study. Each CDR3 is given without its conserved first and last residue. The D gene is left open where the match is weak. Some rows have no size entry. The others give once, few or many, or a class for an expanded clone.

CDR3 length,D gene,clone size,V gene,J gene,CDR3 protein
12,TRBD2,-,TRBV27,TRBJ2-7,ASSGTSGSYEQY
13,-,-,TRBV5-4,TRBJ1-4,ASTLGGRANEKLF
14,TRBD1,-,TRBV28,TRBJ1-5,ASRKLQGASNQPQH
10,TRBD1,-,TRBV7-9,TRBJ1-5,ASSQGNQPQH
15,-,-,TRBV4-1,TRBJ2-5,ASSQDPLPDGHREQY
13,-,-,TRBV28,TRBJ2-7,ASLPWGRTAYEQY
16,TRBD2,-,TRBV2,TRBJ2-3,ASSDELAGVPSTDTQY
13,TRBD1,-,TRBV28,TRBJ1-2,ASSFSDRGLYGYT
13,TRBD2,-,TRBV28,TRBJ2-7,ASEVAREASYEQY
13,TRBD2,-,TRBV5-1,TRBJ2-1,ASSLEASGYNEQF
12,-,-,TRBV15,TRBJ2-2,ATSRGEDTGELF
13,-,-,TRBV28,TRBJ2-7,ASSLRGERTYEQY
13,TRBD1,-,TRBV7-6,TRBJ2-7,ASSLGGQGIYEQY
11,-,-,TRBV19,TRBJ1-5,ASRDSSNQPQH
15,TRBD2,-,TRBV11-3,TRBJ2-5,ASSFNPGLAGVETQY
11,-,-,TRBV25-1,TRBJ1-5,ASSGPGWQPQH
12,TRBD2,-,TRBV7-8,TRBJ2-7,ASSSVAGPYEQY
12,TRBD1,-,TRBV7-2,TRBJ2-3,ASSPTGNADTQY
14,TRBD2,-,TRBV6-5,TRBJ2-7,ASSYDPSGRVYEQY
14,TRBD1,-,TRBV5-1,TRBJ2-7,ASSTTQGAPPGEQY
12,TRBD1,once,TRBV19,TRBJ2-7,ASSGGTGFYEQY
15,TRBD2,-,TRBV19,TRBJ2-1,ASSTKESGSSYNEQF
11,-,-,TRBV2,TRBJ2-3,ASSEQGTDTQY
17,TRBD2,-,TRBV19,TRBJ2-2,ASSIDVGLAGGPAGELF